This TCR beta chain was captured by sequencing in a study of CD8 T cells in Susac syndrome. CDR1 MNHNS and CDR2 SASEGT come from the germline V gene. V lost 4 bases and J 0 bases, leaving 13 bases between the germline ends. This CDR3 region has 15 residues. After extraction with the RNeasy kit, about 0.5 to 1 ug of the RNA was reverse transcribed using random hexamers. Across 54 Vbeta and 13 Jbeta, immunoSEQ multiplex PCR amplified TCR beta CDR3. One entry per CDR3 protein, called by TCRdb with MiXCR from the immunoSEQ multiplex PCR reads. The table has about 180,000 distinct CDR3 sequences, around 93% seen once.

This sequence was found in a human donor with multiple sclerosis. The chain has TRBV6-1 and TRBJ2-7; D is ambiguous. The sequencing sample was made of CD4+ T cells from PBMCs. The CDR3 loop reads CASSVGLWDSYEQYF. The CDR3 DNA follows: TGTGCCAGCAGTGTGGGGTTATGGGACTCCTACGAGCAGTACTTC.